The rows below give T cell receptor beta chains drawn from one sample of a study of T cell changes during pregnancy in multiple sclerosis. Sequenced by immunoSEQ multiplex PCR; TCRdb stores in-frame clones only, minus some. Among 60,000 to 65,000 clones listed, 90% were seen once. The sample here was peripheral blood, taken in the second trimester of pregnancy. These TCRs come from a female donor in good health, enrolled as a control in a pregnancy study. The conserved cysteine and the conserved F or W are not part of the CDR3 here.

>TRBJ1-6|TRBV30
AWRIQGARNSPLH
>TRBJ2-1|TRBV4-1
ASSQPRQGRYNEQF
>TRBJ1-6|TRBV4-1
ASSQVTSSYNSPLH
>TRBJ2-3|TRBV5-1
ASSPLFDTQY
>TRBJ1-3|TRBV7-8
ASSARHVSGNTIY
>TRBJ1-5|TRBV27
ASSLGWGVNQPQH
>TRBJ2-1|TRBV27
ASSLDRYNEQF
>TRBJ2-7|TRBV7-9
ASSFLTSGSHEQY
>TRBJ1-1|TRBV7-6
ASSPYAGQGRTEAF
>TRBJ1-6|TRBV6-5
ASRKSSYNSPLH
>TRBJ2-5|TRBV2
ASRGTDQETQY
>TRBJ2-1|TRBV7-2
ASSSTHRDRGRQQF
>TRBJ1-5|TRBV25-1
ASSADRGNQPQH
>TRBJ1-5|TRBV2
ASSDDLSNQPQH
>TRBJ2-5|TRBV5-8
ASSSGGDRGVQETQY
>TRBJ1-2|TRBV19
ASSIAGRNYGYT
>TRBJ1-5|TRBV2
ASSGGQGNQPQH
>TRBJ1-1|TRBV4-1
ASSQEGRGTEAF